The 18 T cell receptor beta chains reported below all come from one sample, sequenced in a study of T-cell reconstitution after alpha-beta-depleted transplantation in children (dated by TCRdb to 2015 to 2016). Reading the label with the study, this specimen's treatment or condition is: allogeneic hematopoietic cell transplantation with graft depleted of TCRalphabeta T cells and CD19 B cells. The library was generated by PCR. Instrument used: Illumina HiSeq 2500. Molecular barcoding was employed in the preparation of TCR libraries, with unique molecular identifiers being used to normalize TCRbeta repertoire quantification. TCRdb handled the public reads itself, with Q25 trimming in fastp and clone calling in MiXCR, and kept productive beta chains. Rows are combined by CDR3 protein, so each entry shows the most common genes and DNA. A total of a few hundred thousand distinct CDR3 sequences appear in this sample, over 20% of them only once. Of the sample, approximately 10% is held by the ten largest clones.

The specimen comprised PBMCs, mostly from graft donor cells, sampled 180 days after TCRalphabeta/CD19-depleted stem cell transplant. The receptors were sampled from a male patient younger than 18 who had a stem cell transplant for acute lymphoblastic leukemia, so the T cells may come from the graft donor.

The gene calls are TRBV11-2 and TRBJ1-2; TRBD1 agrees at 9 bases. With 6 bases clipped from V and 14 bases from J, the junction kept 13 bases outside the gene matches. There are 13 residues in the CDR3. CDR1 SGHAT and CDR2 FQNNGV come from the germline V gene. The CDR3 DNA sequence: TGTGCCAGCAGGGCCGGGACAGGGAGTTTCATGACCTTC. Translating gives CASRAGTGSFMTF.

The CDR3: CASSGHRDRRKRFLANEQFF. The CDR3 nucleotides read TGTGCCAGCAGCGGCCACCGGGACAGGCGCAAGCGTTTCCTGGCAAATGAGCAGTTCTTC. The rearrangement links TRBV9 to TRBJ2-1, with 8 positions matching TRBD1. Germline V gives CDR1 SGDLS, CDR2 YYNGEE. V trimming: 3 bases; J trimming: 7 bases; junction bases outside the gene matches: 24. The CDR3 is made up of 20 amino acids. Full variable domain (missing parts from reference TRBV9 and TRBJ2-1): DSGVTQTPKHLITATGQRVTLRCSPRSGDLSVYWYQQSLDQGLQFLIQYYNGEERAKGNILERFSAQQFPDLHSELNLSSLELGDSALYFCASSGHRDRRKRFLANEQFFGPGTRLTVL.

The rearrangement uses TRBV7-2 and TRBJ2-6; TRBD2 is a possible D gene (6 bases). The germline CDR1 and CDR2 sequences are SGHTA and FQGNSA. Trimming removed 1 base at V and 2 bases at J, with 12 bases between. This CDR3 comprises 17 residues. The CDR3 nucleotides are TGTGCCAGCAGCTTAGTAACTAGCCGTACTGGGGCCAACGTCCTGACTTTC. This codes for CASSLVTSRTGANVLTF.

This clonotype was detected a few times. The CDR3 is CASSSQRTGEAFF. In nucleotides, the CDR3 is TGTGCCAGCAGCTCTCAGAGGACAGGGGAAGCTTTCTTT. J is TRBJ1-1 and V is TRBV11-2, with TRBD1 matching over 8 bases. The CDR3 length is 13 residues. The ends lost 4 bases at V and 8 bases at J; junction bases unmatched: 6. Germline CDR1 SGHAT, CDR2 FQNNGV.

This clonotype was seen a handful of times. The J gene is TRBJ1-5, the V gene TRBV11-2; 8 bases are a match to TRBD1. V lost 1 base and J lost 3; bases outside the gene matches: 5. Germline V lookup: CDR1 SGHAT, CDR2 FQNNGV. The CDR3 spans 16 residues. The CDR3: CASSLGLQGVNQPQHF. CDR3 nucleotide sequence: TGTGCCAGCAGCTTAGGACTACAGGGGGTCAATCAGCCCCAGCATTTT.

The V and J genes are TRBV9 and TRBJ1-1; D unclear. This CDR3 has 15 residues. The V gene lost 0 bases and the J gene lost 5 bases, with 14 bases spanning the gap. CDR1 and CDR2 (germline): SGDLS, YYNGEE. The CDR3: CASSVERAPGTEAFF. The CDR3 bases are TGTGCCAGCAGCGTAGAAAGGGCCCCGGGGACTGAAGCTTTCTTT.

On this clonotype: This clone may be a read error of a much larger clone one base away. This chain joins TRBV20-1 and TRBJ2-3, with 9 nucleotides matching TRBD1. This CDR3 has 14 residues. CDR1 DFQATT and CDR2 SNEGSKA come from the germline V gene (reference sequence). Trimming removed 3 bases from V and 2 bases from J; junction bases left unmatched: 3. The CDR3 region is CSASWDRVTDTQYF. CDR3 DNA: TGCAGTGCTAGTTGGGACAGGGTCACAGATACGCAGTATTTT.

Concerning this clonotype itself: One junction end does not reproduce the germline sequence, and a read error may be involved. The V call is TRBV4-1, the J call TRBJ2-7; a weak D match, TRBD2 (6 bases). Germline V gene data show CDR1 as MGHRA and CDR2 as YSYEKL. The CDR3 has 13 residues. The CDR3 DNA reads TGCGCCAGCGGCCAAGTTCTACTAGCTGCGCAGTACTTC. It translates to CASGQVLLAAQYF.

This clonotype was found a few times. The V gene is TRBV20-1, the J gene TRBJ2-7, with unresolved D. Germline loops: CDR1 DFQATT, CDR2 SNEGSKA (reference sequence). V lost 5 bases, J lost 2 bases, and 10 bases lay in between. The CDR3 loop spans 12 amino acids. The CDR3 bases are TGCAGTGCTCGGACGCCTACCTACGAGCAGTACTTC. Translated, it gives CSARTPTYEQYF.

The chain recombines TRBV7-8 with TRBJ2-2; D is unresolved. Germline-derived CDR1 and CDR2 are SGHVS and FQNEAQ. V was clipped by 1 base and J by 6 bases, with 12 bases between them. The CDR3 is 15 amino acids. The CDR3 sequence: CASSLGHSVPGELFF. DNA of the CDR3: TGTGCCAGCAGCTTAGGCCATAGTGTTCCCGGGGAGCTGTTTTTT.

The gene calls are TRBV20-1 and TRBJ2-7; D ambiguous. Germline CDR1 is DFQATT and CDR2 is SNEGSKA (reference sequence). The germline V and J ends were trimmed by 5 bases and 2 bases, with 7 bases remaining between them. The CDR3 has 11 amino acids. CDR3 loop: CSAPSAYEQYF. The CDR3 region has the DNA TGCAGTGCTCCAAGCGCCTACGAGCAGTACTTC.

This clonotype was counted only a few times. V usage is TRBV24-1 and J usage is TRBJ2-3, with 11 bases fitting TRBD2. There are 15 residues in the CDR3. In germline, CDR1 is KGHDR, CDR2 SFDVKD. J lost 7 bases, V lost 4 bases, and 6 bases had no gene match. CDR3 loop: CATSDSGTSGHTQYF. The CDR3 DNA sequence: TGTGCCACCAGTGACTCCGGGACTAGCGGACATACGCAGTATTTT.

This rearrangement joins TRBV6-1 to TRBJ2-3; D is unclear. Germline V gene lookup returns CDR1 MNHNS and CDR2 SASEGT. V was shortened by 6 bases and J by 4 bases, with 11 bases between the two germline ends. CDR3 size: 13 residues. The CDR3 DNA follows: TGTGCCAGCAGACCTGGAGACCCAGATACGCAGTATTTT. Translating it yields CASRPGDPDTQYF.

This clonotype turned up a few times. The gene calls are TRBV11-1 and TRBJ2-7; TRBD2 might be the D (5 bases). V was cut by 3 bases and J by 1 base, with 13 bases left in between. Per the germline V gene, CDR1 is SGHAT and CDR2 is FQDESV (reference sequence). The CDR3 length is 15 residues. In nucleotides, the CDR3 is TGTGCCAGCAGCTTCGAGGGCGTTACTTCCTACGAGCAGTACTTC. It codes for CASSFEGVTSYEQYF.

This clonotype was counted a few times. The genes are TRBV21-1 and TRBJ2-7; TRBD2 reflects the table's D call only, with no check against the DNA. TRBV21-1 is given as a pseudogene. The CDR3 is 15 amino acids. The CDR3 reads CASSKERGPTYEQYF. The CDR3 nucleotides read TGTGCCAGCAGCAAAGAGCGCGGGCCTACCTACGAGCAGTACTTC.

There are a few counts of this clonotype. This chain links TRBV7-7 with TRBJ2-1, with 8 bases aligning to TRBD1. Germline V gene sequence: CDR1 SSHAT, CDR2 FNYEAQ (reference sequence). The CDR3 sequence is 14 residues long. J lost 12 bases, V lost 3 bases, and 10 bases had no gene match. CDR3 nucleotide sequence: TGTGCCAGCAGCTTGACCCAGGGGGCGCAGCGGCAGTTCTTC. Translating it yields CASSLTQGAQRQFF.

This chain joins TRBV24-1 and TRBJ2-7; 8 nucleotides agree with TRBD2. V gave up 5 bases and J gave up 0 bases; unmatched junction bases: 2. Germline values: CDR1 KGHDR, CDR2 SFDVKD. The CDR3 runs to 14 residues. The CDR3 here is CATSASGSSYEQYF. The DNA of the CDR3 is TGTGCCACCAGTGCGAGCGGGAGCTCCTACGAGCAGTACTTC.

This clonotype was observed a few times. The rearrangement links TRBV24-1 to TRBJ2-1; 11 positions match TRBD1. The CDR3 consists of 17 residues. Germline CDR1 and CDR2: KGHDR and SFDVKD. V trimming: 1 base; J trimming: 8 bases; junction bases outside the gene matches: 9. The CDR3 sequence: CATSDLGGQGARDEQFF. In DNA form, the CDR3 reads TGTGCCACCAGTGATTTAGGCGGACAGGGGGCGAGGGATGAGCAGTTCTTC.